Shown below are 7 T cell receptor beta chains from a single sample sequenced in a study of cytomegalovirus exposure and HLA in healthy donors. Primers for the PCR totalled 60 Vbeta and 13 Jbeta. The repertoire was sequenced with immunoSEQ multiplex PCR; TCRdb's copy has only in-frame clones and lacks some. The sample lists approximately 110,000 clones, more than 70% occurring once. Material for sequencing was PBMCs. Receptor source: a man aged 50-59 years in good health and CMV-seronegative.

The chain carries TRBV6-1 and TRBJ2-7, with D possibly TRBD2 on 5 matching bases. Per the germline V gene, CDR1 is MNHNS and CDR2 is SASEGT. This CDR3 is 12 amino acids long. Trimming removed 3 bases from V and 4 bases from J, with 7 bases in between. CDR3 coding DNA: TGTGCCAGCAGTGAGGGCGGGTACGAGCAGTACTTC. Its translation is CASSEGGYEQYF.

In its sample, this clone was seen a few times. This chain uses TRBV6-6 with TRBJ2-3, with D possibly TRBD1 on 5 matching bases. This CDR3 has 13 amino acids. The germline V gene encodes CDR1 MNHNY and CDR2 SVGAGI (reference sequence). V was pared by 11 bases and J by 1 base, with 13 bases between. CDR3 in DNA: TGTGCCGAAGGGGAACTTGGCACAGATACGCAGTATTTT. Encoded protein: CAEGELGTDTQYF.

The V call is TRBV7-2, the J call TRBJ2-4, with TRBD2 identical over 7 bases. V was pared by 1 base and J by 9 bases, with 9 bases of the junction left unmatched. In germline, CDR1 is SGHTA, CDR2 FQGNSA. CDR3 length: 15 amino acids. The CDR3 spells CASSLGGGSNSIQYF. For the CDR3, the DNA is TGTGCCAGCAGCTTAGGCGGCGGGAGTAACAGCATTCAGTACTTC.

This clone was picked up one time. This chain joins TRBV7-2 and TRBJ2-7; D remains ambiguous. The CDR3 length is 15 residues. Germline assignment: CDR1 SGHTA and CDR2 FQGNSA. V was shortened by 6 bases and J by 2 bases, with 17 bases between the two germline ends. The CDR3: CASSQSSRNPYEQYF. CDR3 nucleotide sequence: TGTGCCAGCAGTCAGTCGAGCAGGAACCCCTACGAGCAGTACTTC.

The chain links TRBV27 to TRBJ1-5; 10 nucleotides agree with TRBD1. Germline V lookup: CDR1 MNHEY, CDR2 SMNVEV (reference sequence). The CDR3 has 15 residues. The J segment lost 15 bases and the V segment lost 1 base, leaving 12 bases of the junction unmatched. DNA of the CDR3: TGTGCCAGCAGTTTATGGGGGGACAGGGGTCGAAATGTGCATTTT. As protein: CASSLWGDRGRNVHF.

This sequence joins TRBV5-8 and TRBJ1-1, with 8 bases matching TRBD1. Losses at the gene ends were 0 bases for V and 1 base for J; bases not matched to a gene: 2. In germline, CDR1 is SGHTS, CDR2 YDEGEE. The length of the CDR3 is 15 residues. CDR3 in DNA: TGTGCCAGCAGCTTGGTTCAGGGGGCGAACACTGAAGCTTTCTTT. Translation: CASSLVQGANTEAFF.

J is TRBJ2-3 and V is TRBV4-3; 9 bases fit TRBD1. The CDR3 is made up of 13 amino acids. V lost 3 bases, J lost 9 bases, and 4 bases stayed unmatched. Germline V gives CDR1 LGHNA, CDR2 YSLEER. As DNA, the CDR3 is TGCGCCAGCAGCCAGGGACAGGGTGTGACGCAGTATTTT. It encodes CASSQGQGVTQYF.